This T cell receptor (beta chain) was found in a study of cytomegalovirus exposure and HLA in healthy donors (dated by TCRdb to about 2017). Notes on the research overall: An earlier analysis of approximately 640 of the donors reported 250 to 350 Gb of sequence data and 120 million or so unique TCR beta sequences from 150 million to 200 million T cells. Both class I and class II loci were covered by HLA typing, at four-digit resolution. All discovery cohort repertoires had been generated using a single sequencing platform. The number of typed donors differed by locus: 629-630 for A, B, C, DRB1 and DQB1; about 520 for DQA1; roughly 600 for DPA1; and about 450 for DPB1. An earlier analysis of roughly 600 of the donors used high-throughput TCR beta sequencing to judge whether each TCR beta V gene segment behaved as functional or pseudogenic. An early release that covered several hundred HLA-typed donors contained around 300 gigabases of sequencing data and about 84 million unique TCR sequences. Besides the first cohort of 550 to 750 subjects, a separate validation cohort made up of roughly 130 different subjects was used. Across approximately 400 genotyped donors of the cohort, an average of roughly 250,000 unique TCR beta nucleotide sequences per donor were sequenced, and approximately 17% of those sequences were non-productive. In a later genetic analysis, genome-wide SNP genotypes for about 65% of the roughly 670 donors were used, and that subset was treated as a discovery cohort. The genetic ancestry cluster associated with self-reported Caucasian donors included approximately 85% of the 398 genotyped donors. Using immunosequencing, the study profiled T cell repertoires from 666 subjects and related those repertoires to cytomegalovirus serostatus. To predict cytomegalovirus infection status, the study brought together high-throughput TCR immunosequencing, statistical association of individual TCRs with disease status, and machine learning. In the later analysis, no new phenotypic data were used to find candidate immune exposures; instead, reliance was placed on TCR beta sequences and their occurrence across donors. Four to six DR-DQ haplotypes were handled as single units for association and clustering because linkage in the cohort was strong. Donor age, sex, ethnicity and CMV serostatus were collected together with the repertoire data. In a later analysis, previously published TCR beta repertoires from 666 donors were re-analyzed and high-resolution HLA genotyping was added so that TCR occurrence patterns could be studied. The study was designed to test whether signatures of past pathogen exposure could be identified by cataloging public T cell receptors.

From its cysteine to its phenylalanine, the CDR3 spans 12 amino acids. Of all the DNA, just the CDR3 is kept, 36 bases in frame from base 1. V loses 5 bases of germline sequence and J loses 6 bases, and the interval between the two ends is 13 bases. CDR1 and CDR2 are read off the germline V gene as SQVTM and ANQGSEA. In regard to this clone: It has no known antigen specificity.

Summary of the overall study and its limitations: In a later genetic analysis, fewer N-insertions in productive TCRs were reported among donors in an Asian-associated ancestry cluster than the roughly 700-donor mean. In a later analysis, around 15,000 TCR beta sequences were associated with specific HLA alleles at a false discovery rate of 0.05. In a later analysis, the rate of TCR association differed among HLA loci, with DRB1 alleles having the most associated TCRs and HLA-C alleles having the fewest. A further reported finding was that TCR beta sequences accurately predicted the HLA-A and HLA-B alleles for most subjects in the first cohort. In a later analysis, several top co-occurrence clusters were reported to appear linked to parvovirus B19, influenza, CMV and Epstein-Barr virus. Sequencing depth was assumed to be roughly uniform across donors in the presence/absence analyses, though that assumption may not hold. Broadly in line with IMGT annotations, most TCR beta V segments showed up in productive rearrangements about 87% or about 30% of the time in an earlier analysis of 450 to 750 of the donors. Most TCR sequences were observed very rarely across donors, whereas some public TCRs were present in many individuals. The 87-base-pair reads could not distinguish some IMGT-functional V segments, including TRBV6-2 and TRBV6-3, so those segments were excluded. The cohort was sequenced for TCR beta chains only, and without alpha or paired-chain data the features that could be detected were limited. The study listed approximately 150 TCR beta chains as associated with cytomegalovirus. The authors suggested that the approach could potentially be generalized to other disease states and immunological phenotypes. Assigning TCR associations to individual alleles was difficult when HLA alleles, especially DR and DQ, strongly co-occurred. A later analysis found that HLA-associated TCR beta chains were more clonally expanded and had lower generation probabilities than equally common non-associated chains. The sequencing pipeline was judged likely to have produced a cluster of highly shared sequence variants as a technical artifact. CMV serostatus was the only immune exposure information available for the cohort. In both the original and validation cohorts, the classifier was reported to diagnose cytomegalovirus status with high specificity and sensitivity. A later genetic analysis associated a missense DCLRE1C variant with V-gene and J-gene trimming of TCR beta chains, and an independent cohort replicated the association. Because some donors lacked HLA typing at each locus, the association tests relied only on the typed subset. Most CMV-associated TCR beta chains appeared to be HLA-restricted in a later analysis, and the HLA associations seemed to be driven largely by CMV exposure. Fewer than 20 rarely observed V segments, including chromosome 9 orphons, were excluded from the earlier analysis of approximately 600 of the donors because counts were too low. Linkage disequilibrium might explain the correlated functional status among segregating V segments, but an unknown experimental factor could not be excluded. A few of the identified cytomegalovirus-associated TCR beta chains were confirmed in vitro to be specific for cytomegalovirus antigens.

The cohort was made up of approximately 700 healthy bone marrow donors. At the time of sampling, every cohort member was nominally healthy, though immune exposures that went unrecorded were likely present. The donor tested CMV seronegative, placing the donor among the approximately 360 seronegative members of the cohort. A peripheral blood sample was provided by each donor, and peripheral blood mononuclear cells were used for TCR beta sequencing. Genomic DNA extraction from the blood cell samples was performed with the Qiagen DNeasy Blood Extraction Kit. The receptor library was made with the immunoSEQ multiplex PCR assay. For the multiplex PCR, a mixture combining 60 forward primers for TCR Vbeta segments and 13 reverse primers for TCR Jbeta segments was used. A multiplex PCR assay on genomic DNA amplified the CDR3 region of rearranged TCR beta genes. On the Illumina HiSeq System, the amplified TCR beta libraries were sequenced as 87-base-pair reads. Turning to the authors' computational methods: A later analysis tallied 70 million to 100 million unique TCR beta chains across the 666 repertoires, and roughly 11 million of those chains were shared by two or more donors. To remove PCR and sequencing errors, raw reads were error-corrected and collapsed into unique sequences using a nearest-neighbor algorithm that merged closely related sequences. CDR3 sequences were aligned to IMGT reference sequences to assign V, D and J gene segments. For a sequence to be retained, at least a six-nucleotide match to both a V gene segment and a J gene segment was required. A rearrangement was called productive if the CDR3 had no stop codons and remained in frame with V and J, and every other rearrangement was called non-productive. Following IMGT convention, CDR3 was defined as the stretch from the second conserved V-encoded cysteine up to the conserved J-encoded phenylalanine. Sequences without an unambiguous match to a single V gene segment were excluded from the earlier analysis of over 500 of the donors. In an earlier analysis of approximately 500 of the donors, a V segment was called functional when productive rearrangements were above 56.7%, and segregating when the standard deviation between donors exceeded 5%. A statistical classification framework was built for diagnosing cytomegalovirus status from the catalog of TCR beta chain sequences. V and J gene assignment, in a later analysis, came from comparing TCR nucleotide sequences with IMGT/GENE-DB human TR gene sequences. A later analysis assigned CDR3 sequences and most-parsimonious VDJ recombination scenarios with the TCRdist pipeline. In a later analysis, every TCR beta chain was defined by the combination of its CDR3 amino acid sequence and its V-gene family, and reads without a unique V-gene family were dropped. To address suspected cross-contamination and a sequencing artifact, a later analysis removed roughly 640 highly shared, low-generation-probability nucleotide sequences. A later analysis calculated a clonal expansion index for each public chain from normalized within-repertoire ranks of inferred template counts. In a later analysis, generation probabilities were computed using a VDJ recombination model fitted to out-of-frame rearrangements, and the results were checked against IGoR. In a later analysis, TCR-TCR, TCR-HLA and TCR-CMV co-occurrence was scored with hypergeometric tests, and a repertoire-size bias correction was applied to TCR pairs. A later analysis estimated false discovery rates by permuting HLA or CMV assignments 20 times. A later analysis grouped co-occurring TCRs with DBSCAN, adding TCRdist sequence similarity when clustering within HLA-allele-positive subsets. Repertoires with fewer than 30,000 or more than 120,000 public chains were left out of co-occurrence clustering, as were about five repertoires with anomalous nucleotide sharing. This immuneACCESS table, as held by TCRdb, lists in-frame sequences with V and J called but not all clones. Of the missing ones, under half trace to an unresolved V gene in checked studies; the others have no known cause. The V and J calls and clone size are taken from that table; D and trimming were inferred from the DNA. For this sample, the table gives more than 100,000 clones. In total, the top ten clones hold about 3.5% of the sample.

The chain employs TRBV29-1 and TRBJ1-1; the D gene cannot be resolved reliably. This TCR derives from a middle-aged man in good health and CMV-seronegative. Sequences were obtained from PBMCs. The DNA sequence is given as TGCAGCGTTTGTGAGGGCCGGGCTGAAGCTTTCTTT. Its protein product is CSVCEGRAEAFF.